The 28 T cell receptor beta chains in this list originate from one sample, sequenced in a study of cytomegalovirus exposure and HLA in healthy donors. The table came from immunoSEQ multiplex PCR; TCRdb's copy has only in-frame clones and leaves some out. Found here are around 150,000 clones, less than 90% of them singletons; the top ten hold roughly 10%. The sample comprised PBMCs. All receptors derive from a man aged 30 to 39 in good health and CMV-seropositive.

The chain carries TRBV28 and TRBJ2-5; D may be TRBD1 (6 bases). The CDR3 sequence is 14 residues long. V was cut by 6 bases and J by 5 bases, with 16 bases left in between. The germline CDR1 and CDR2 sequences are MDHEN and SYDVKM. The CDR3 loop reads CASSPQAGVETQYF. CDR3 in DNA: TGTGCCAGCAGCCCTCAGGCAGGGGTCGAGACCCAGTACTTC.

This clone was counted once. The V and J genes are TRBV5-4 and TRBJ1-6; 7 nucleotides align to TRBD1. V lost 4 bases to trimming and J lost 9 bases; unmatched junction nucleotides: 7. This CDR3 comprises 14 residues. Germline values: CDR1 SGHNT, CDR2 YYREEE (reference sequence). CDR3 residues: CASSQQGMISPLHF. The CDR3 DNA reads TGTGCCAGCAGCCAACAGGGGATGATTTCACCCCTCCACTTT.

This clone is a singleton in its sample. The J gene is TRBJ1-6, the V gene TRBV5-8, with TRBD1 as a possible D gene (5 bases). Germline loops: CDR1 SGHTS, CDR2 YDEGEE. The CDR3 sequence is 16 residues long. V lost 1 base, J lost 7 bases, and 15 bases lay in between. The DNA for the CDR3 is TGTGCCAGCAGCTTGACGGGGGAGTTGAAAAATTCACCCCTCCACTTT. Its protein product is CASSLTGELKNSPLHF.

This clone was observed a handful of times. This chain's CDR3 is CASSVGGVESEKLFF. The CDR3 region has the DNA TGTGCCAGCAGCGTAGGAGGAGTAGAATCAGAAAAACTGTTTTTT. The chain uses TRBV9 and TRBJ1-4; D remains ambiguous. The germline V gene encodes CDR1 SGDLS and CDR2 YYNGEE. CDR3 length equals 15 residues. The V and J ends lost 0 bases and 8 bases respectively, with 14 bases between them.

This clone was picked up a small number of times. This CDR3 is CSVGGVGRAKTF. CDR3 DNA sequence: TGCAGCGTTGGAGGTGTTGGCAGGGCGAAAACCTTC. The rearrangement uses TRBV29-1 and TRBJ1-2; TRBD1 is a possible D gene (5 bases). Trimming stripped 4 bases from V and 14 bases from J, with 20 bases between. The CDR3 totals 12 residues. The germline CDR1 and CDR2 sequences are SQVTM and ANQGSEA. Based on the CDR3 plus reference TRBV29-1 and TRBJ1-2, the full variable domain is SAVISQKPSRDICQRGTSLTIQCQVDSQVTMMFWYRQQPGQSLTLIATANQGSEATYESGFVIDKFPISRPNLTFSTLTVSNMSPEDSSIYLCSVGGVGRAKTFGSGTRLTVV.

The rearrangement uses TRBV6-6 and TRBJ2-7; no firm D call. V lost 0 bases and J lost 3, with 3 bases in between. The CDR3 is 12 amino acids. Germline V CDR1 and CDR2: MNHNY, SVGAGI (reference sequence). The CDR3 loop is CASSYSHYEQYF. In DNA form, the CDR3 reads TGTGCCAGCAGTTACTCACACTACGAGCAGTACTTC.

This chain links TRBV9 with TRBJ1-4, with D hard to call. V shed 2 bases and J shed 4 bases, with 12 bases lying between them. The CDR3 length is 15 residues. Per the germline V gene, CDR1 is SGDLS and CDR2 is YYNGEE. This chain's CDR3 is CASSVGGSSNEKLFF. The CDR3 DNA reads TGTGCCAGCAGCGTGGGAGGGAGTAGTAATGAAAAACTGTTTTTT.

The CDR3 region has the DNA TGTGCCAGCAGCCTCTCCGGTGGGGCCAACGTCCTGACTTTC. Amino acids: CASSLSGGANVLTF. V usage is TRBV7-3 and J usage is TRBJ2-6; D is unclear. The germline V and J ends were trimmed by 5 bases and 3 bases, with 8 bases remaining between them. This CDR3 is 14 amino acids long. Germline V gene sequence: CDR1 SGHTA, CDR2 FQGTGA.

The chain joins TRBV19 to TRBJ1-3; D call uncertain. The germline V gene has CDR1 LNHDA and CDR2 SQIVND (reference sequence). With 2 bases removed from V and 0 bases from J, the gap between germline ends came to 11 bases. CDR3 length equals 16 residues. In DNA form, the CDR3 reads TGTGCCAGTAGTATAATTCCGGAGAGCTCTGGAAACACCATATATTTT. This sequence encodes CASSIIPESSGNTIYF.

The rearrangement links TRBV7-2 to TRBJ1-1, with D maybe TRBD1 (6 bases). CDR3 size: 15 residues. Germline CDR1 SGHTA, CDR2 FQGNSA. Between the trimmed V and J ends, which lost 5 bases and 1 base, there was a span of 14 bases. Written as DNA, the CDR3 is TGTGCCAGCAGCCTCCGACCGGACAGGAACACTGAAGCTTTCTTT. Protein: CASSLRPDRNTEAFF.

This clone is a singleton in its sample. The chain recombines TRBV29-1 with TRBJ2-1; 8 bases agree with TRBD2. The CDR3 consists of 11 residues. CDR1 and CDR2 (germline): SQVTM, ANQGSEA. Trimming removed 6 bases from V and 10 bases from J; junction bases left unmatched: 5. CDR3 in DNA: TGCAGCGTCTACGCGGGGGGCGAGCAGTTCTTC. This encodes CSVYAGGEQFF.

The chain combines TRBV29-1 with TRBJ2-2; the match to TRBD1 covers 7 bases. Germline V gives CDR1 SQVTM, CDR2 ANQGSEA. The V segment lost 6 bases and the J segment 3 bases; nucleotides outside the gene matches: 7. The CDR3 is 14 residues long. This chain's CDR3 is CSVRDRVDTGELFF. In DNA, the CDR3 is TGCAGCGTCCGAGACAGGGTCGACACCGGGGAGCTGTTTTTT.

The V and J genes are TRBV28 and TRBJ2-4, with a tentative D call TRBD1 (5 bases). V was shortened by 7 bases and J by 2 bases, with 12 bases between the two germline ends. This CDR3 contains 14 residues. CDR1 is MDHEN, CDR2 SYDVKM, per germline. In DNA, the CDR3 is TGTGCCAGCACTCCAGGGAAATCCAAAAACATTCAGTACTTC. The encoded protein is CASTPGKSKNIQYF. The variable domain in full, with the rest retrieved from reference TRBV28 and TRBJ2-4, is DVKVTQSSRYLVKRTGEKVFLECVQDMDHENMFWYRQDPGLGLRLIYFSYDVKMKEKGDIPEGYSVSREKKERFSLILESASTNQTSMYLCASTPGKSKNIQYFGAGTRLSVL.

V gene TRBV28 combines with J gene TRBJ1-2; 7 nucleotides match TRBD1. The CDR3 is 15 residues long. V shed 6 bases and J 8 bases; nucleotides not matched to a gene: 15. The germline CDR1 and CDR2 sequences are MDHEN and SYDVKM. CDR3 sequence: CASRPLRDRVRGYTF. CDR3 nucleotide sequence: TGTGCCAGCAGACCACTTCGGGACAGAGTAAGAGGCTACACCTTC.

This sequence joins TRBV18 and TRBJ2-3, with 9 bases fitting TRBD1. The CDR3 has 15 amino acids. CDR1 and CDR2 (germline): KGHSH, LQKENI. Germline trimming cut 4 bases from V and 5 bases from J; bases unmatched to any gene: 7. The CDR3 loop is CASSQWTGEGDTQYF. The DNA of the CDR3 is TGTGCCAGCTCACAGTGGACAGGGGAGGGAGATACGCAGTATTTT.

V is TRBV30 and J is TRBJ1-6; 11 bases are shared with TRBD1. The CDR3 consists of 15 residues. The J segment lost 8 bases and the V segment lost 3 bases, leaving 6 bases of the junction unmatched. CDR1 GTSNPN and CDR2 SVGIG come from the germline V gene (reference sequence). The chain's CDR3 is CAWSRGQGVDSPLHF. The CDR3 bases are TGTGCCTGGAGCCGGGGACAGGGGGTAGATTCACCCCTCCACTTT. The entire variable domain, with the rest obtained from reference TRBV30 and TRBJ1-6, is as follows: SQTIHQWPATLVQPVGSPLSLECTVEGTSNPNLYWYRQAAGRGLQLLFYSVGIGQISSEVPQNLSASRPQDRQFILSSKKLLLSDSGFYLCAWSRGQGVDSPLHFGNGTRLTVT.

The chain combines TRBV5-1 with TRBJ1-2; the match to TRBD1 covers 9 bases. Germline V gene lookup returns CDR1 SGHRS and CDR2 YFSETQ. The CDR3 has 16 residues. Germline trimming cut 4 bases from V and 6 bases from J; bases unmatched to any gene: 13. This CDR3 reads CASSPWTGEGSDGYTF. CDR3 DNA: TGCGCCAGCAGCCCATGGACAGGGGAGGGTAGCGATGGCTACACCTTC.

The V call is TRBV28, the J call TRBJ2-1, with 9 bases matching TRBD2. CDR3 size: 15 residues. V shed 6 bases and J 2 bases; nucleotides not matched to a gene: 5. CDR1 is MDHEN, CDR2 SYDVKM, per germline. The CDR3 reads CASRAGGWTYNEQFF. CDR3 in DNA: TGTGCCAGCAGAGCGGGGGGTTGGACCTACAATGAGCAGTTCTTC.

The V gene is TRBV7-2, the J gene TRBJ2-3; D ambiguous. The CDR3 spans 15 residues. V was trimmed by 7 bases and J by 0 bases, leaving 14 bases between them. CDR1 SGHTA and CDR2 FQGNSA come from the germline V gene. CDR3 in DNA: TGTGCCAGCAACTTCATCCTCGGGAGCACAGATACGCAGTATTTT. Its protein is CASNFILGSTDTQYF.

The chain carries TRBV23-1 and TRBJ2-1; 15 bases align to TRBD2. TRBV23-1 is recorded as an ORF, its role being uncertain. Unmatched junction bases numbered 7, after V lost 0 bases and J lost 7 bases. The CDR3 has 18 residues. The chain's CDR3 is CASSQSGLAGGSINEQFF. Here the CDR3 DNA reads TGCGCCAGCAGTCAATCTGGACTAGCGGGAGGGAGTATAAATGAGCAGTTCTTC.

This sequence joins TRBV5-4 and TRBJ2-7; 7 positions agree with TRBD1. V dropped 0 bases and J dropped 3; count of bases not matched to a gene: 3. This CDR3 has 14 residues. Per the germline V gene, CDR1 is SGHNT and CDR2 is YYREEE (reference sequence). The chain's CDR3 is CASSLERGHYEQYF. The DNA for the CDR3 is TGTGCCAGCAGCTTGGAAAGGGGGCACTACGAGCAGTACTTC.

This chain links TRBV5-1 with TRBJ2-2; 9 nucleotides line up with TRBD1. Germline V gives CDR1 SGHRS, CDR2 YFSETQ. Trimming at V came to 0 bases and at J to 6 bases, leaving 6 bases not matched to a gene. CDR3 length equals 16 residues. The CDR3 coding sequence is TGCGCCAGCAGCTTGGGTGGACAGGGGATGGCCGGGGAGCTGTTTTTT. As protein: CASSLGGQGMAGELFF.

This clone occurred once. The chain is built from TRBV18 and TRBJ2-6; D not resolved. The CDR3 is 16 residues long. V lost 1 base and J 0 bases, leaving 7 bases between the germline ends. Germline loops: CDR1 KGHSH, CDR2 LQKENI. The CDR3 here is CASSPRVYSGANVLTF. In DNA, the CDR3 is TGTGCCAGCTCACCACGTGTCTACTCTGGGGCCAACGTCCTGACTTTC.

The J gene is TRBJ2-1, the V gene TRBV15; TRBD2 aligns across 8 bases. The CDR3 loop spans 16 amino acids. Trimming took 5 bases from V and 3 from J; bases not matched to a gene: 9. The germline CDR1 and CDR2 sequences are LNHNV and YYDKDF (reference sequence). CDR3 residues: CATSSEGSGIYNEQFF. In DNA form, the CDR3 reads TGTGCCACCAGCTCGGAAGGTAGCGGGATCTACAATGAGCAGTTCTTC.

This rearrangement joins TRBV18 to TRBJ2-1; 12 positions match TRBD2. Germline V gene sequence: CDR1 KGHSH, CDR2 LQKENI. The junction had 5 bases not matched to a gene; V was cut back by 2 bases and J by 6 bases. CDR3 size: 16 residues. The CDR3, as DNA: TGTGCCAGCTCACCAGTAGGACTAGCGGGAAGCAATGAGCAGTTCTTC. Protein: CASSPVGLAGSNEQFF.

The table lists this clone with a count of one. V and J are TRBV9 and TRBJ2-2; D possibly corresponds to TRBD2 (6 bases). Germline loops: CDR1 SGDLS, CDR2 YYNGEE. V lost 3 bases to trimming and J lost 5 bases, with 17 bases between them. CDR3 size: 16 residues. The CDR3 loop reads CASSGDLHGRTGELFF. CDR3 sequence (DNA): TGTGCCAGCAGCGGAGACCTTCACGGGAGAACCGGGGAGCTGTTTTTT.

The chain's CDR3 is CASSLVSGRNEQYF. CDR3 sequence (DNA): TGTGCCAGCAGCTTAGTCAGCGGGAGAAACGAGCAGTACTTC. The V and J genes are TRBV7-6 and TRBJ2-7, with TRBD2 identical over 8 bases. This CDR3 spans 14 amino acids. Germline lookup yields CDR1 SGHVS and CDR2 FNYEAQ. V lost 1 base to trimming and J lost 5 bases; unmatched junction nucleotides: 4.

V is TRBV11-2 and J is TRBJ2-2; D remains unclear. Germline loops: CDR1 SGHAT, CDR2 FQNNGV. Deletions cut 4 bases from V and 0 bases from J, with 6 bases between. This CDR3 region has 14 residues. For the CDR3, the DNA is TGTGCCAGCAGCTATTATACGAACACCGGGGAGCTGTTTTTT. This sequence encodes CASSYYTNTGELFF.